Following are 7 T cell receptor beta chains from one sample sequenced in a study of blood T cell repertoires in COVID-19. Method: immunoSEQ multiplex PCR; TCRdb's copy keeps in-frame clones and lacks some. The profile shows some 200,000 clones, roughly 82% of them singletons. Sequencing was carried out using peripheral blood. The receptors come from a man aged 45-65 years with active or convalescent COVID-19.

The rearrangement joins TRBV6-4 to TRBJ2-3; 9 nucleotides agree with TRBD2. With V trimmed by 2 bases and J by 5 bases, 14 bases remained unmatched. The CDR3 spans 18 residues. CDR1 is MRHNA, CDR2 SNTAGT, per germline. This chain's CDR3 is CASSDEDSGRKSGDTQYF. The CDR3 bases are TGTGCCAGCAGTGACGAAGATAGCGGGAGAAAATCAGGAGATACGCAGTATTTT.

The DNA for the CDR3 is TGTGCCAGCAGTCGCAACAGGGCCACTGAAGCTTTCTTT. Amino acid sequence: CASSRNRATEAFF. The chain carries TRBV6-6 and TRBJ1-1; D is perhaps TRBD1 (6 bases). There are 13 residues in the CDR3. Germline-derived CDR1 and CDR2 are MNHNY and SVGAGI (reference sequence). V was pared by 5 bases and J by 4 bases, with 11 bases between.

The chain employs TRBV19 and TRBJ1-3; D call uncertain. Germline V gene sequence: CDR1 LNHDA, CDR2 SQIVND (reference sequence). Trimming took 10 bases from V and 8 from J, leaving 18 bases between them. The CDR3 is made up of 13 amino acids. The CDR3 protein is CATIARRGHTIYF. CDR3 bases: TGTGCCACTATTGCCCGACGAGGGCACACCATATATTTT. The full variable domain, completed using reference TRBV19 and TRBJ1-3, is DGGITQSPKYLFRKEGQNVTLSCEQNLNHDAMYWYRQDPGQGLRLIYYSQIVNDFQKGDIAEGYSVSREKKESFPLTVTSAQKNPTAFYLCATIARRGHTIYFGEGSWLTVV.

The chain joins TRBV6-2 or TRBV6-3 to TRBJ2-1; TRBD2 matches at 12 bases. This CDR3 comprises 17 residues. The V gene end was trimmed by 2 bases and the J gene end by 5 bases; junction bases not matched to a gene: 7. In germline, CDR1 is MNHEY, CDR2 SVGEGT. CDR3 sequence (DNA): TGTGCCAGCAGTTACCCCCGTAGGACTAGCGGGGACAATGAGCAGTTCTTC. This translates into CASSYPRRTSGDNEQFF.

This CDR3 is CASSLGQGLEAFF. CDR3 DNA: TGTGCCAGCAGCCTGGGACAGGGTCTTGAAGCTTTCTTT. This chain joins TRBV5-4 and TRBJ1-1, with 9 bases that match TRBD1. V dropped 4 bases and J dropped 7; count of bases not matched to a gene: 5. The CDR3 covers 13 residues. CDR1 is SGHNT, CDR2 YYREEE, per germline (reference sequence).

CDR3 in amino acids: CASSLGARIYGYTF. For the CDR3, the DNA is TGTGCCAGCAGTTTAGGGGCGAGGATCTATGGCTACACCTTC. The V gene is TRBV28, the J gene TRBJ1-2, with D perhaps TRBD1 (5 bases). Between the trimmed V and J ends, which lost 2 bases and 4 bases, there was a span of 11 bases. CDR1 is MDHEN and CDR2 is SYDVKM in the germline V gene. The CDR3 runs to 14 residues.

The chain joins TRBV24-1 to TRBJ2-7; 9 nucleotides match TRBD1. The CDR3 runs to 17 residues. V was clipped by 3 bases and J by 1 base; unmatched bases: 9. Germline-derived CDR1 and CDR2 are KGHDR and SFDVKD. This CDR3 is CATSDGGRGQGSYEQYF. The CDR3 DNA reads TGTGCCACCAGTGATGGAGGCCGGGGACAGGGATCCTACGAGCAGTACTTC.